The 14 T cell receptor beta chains presented below share a single source sample, sequenced in a study of identical twins (dated by TCRdb to 2016 to 2017). The receptor library was made with 5' RACE. The sequencing machine was an Illumina HiSeq 2000. TCRdb itself trimmed the public reads at Q25 with fastp, ran MiXCR and retained productive beta chains. Every CDR3 protein is listed once, alongside the most common genes and DNA of its rows. Within this sample are about 570,000 distinct CDR3 sequences, with approximately 10% of them counted one time only. Of the sample, around 3.1% falls within the top ten clones. These same records also appear under a second study, on yellow fever vaccine responses in identical twins.

The source material was PBMCs. The receptors stem from a woman between 18 and 29 years old in good health.

The V call is TRBV6-2 or TRBV6-3, the J call TRBJ2-5; 7 nucleotides agree with TRBD1. The germline gives CDR1 MNHEY, CDR2 SVGEGT. V lost 5 bases to trimming and J lost 2 bases; unmatched junction nucleotides: 8. The CDR3 runs 15 residues. In DNA form, the CDR3 reads TGTGCCAGCAGTACGTATCCGGGACAGCAAGAGACCCAGTACTTC. The encoded protein is CASSTYPGQQETQYF.

The J gene is TRBJ2-2, the V gene TRBV30; D call uncertain. The CDR3 extends over 14 amino acids. The V gene lost 0 bases and the J gene lost 2 bases, with 7 bases spanning the gap. Germline V gene lookup returns CDR1 GTSNPN and CDR2 SVGIG (reference sequence). The CDR3 DNA is TGTGCCTGGAGTGTACTTATTAACACCGGGGAGCTGTTTTTT. Encoded protein: CAWSVLINTGELFF.

This clonotype has a handful of counts. The chain has TRBV29-1 and TRBJ2-1; D perhaps matches TRBD1 (5 bases). CDR3 size: 13 residues. The V gene's germline CDR1 is SQVTM and CDR2 ANQGSEA. The V gene lost 7 bases and the J gene lost 3 bases, with 13 bases spanning the gap. CDR3 sequence (DNA): TGCAGCGCCGCCCAGGGTGGCTACAATGAGCAGTTCTTC. Its translation: CSAAQGGYNEQFF.

This clonotype was counted ten times or more. The chain is built from TRBV6-1 and TRBJ2-2, with TRBD1 matching 7 bases. The germline CDR1 and CDR2 sequences are MNHNS and SASEGT. Trimming at V came to 8 bases and at J to 2 bases, leaving 2 bases not matched to a gene. The CDR3 sequence is 13 residues long. CDR3 sequence (DNA): TGTGCCAGCCGGGACAGTAACACCGGGGAGCTGTTTTTT. Protein product: CASRDSNTGELFF.

This clonotype was seen at least ten times. The V gene is TRBV5-1, the J gene TRBJ2-7, with TRBD1 as a possible D gene (5 bases). The ends were cut back, 2 bases at V and 4 bases at J, with 7 bases in the middle. The CDR3 consists of 12 residues. The V gene's germline CDR1 is SGHRS and CDR2 YFSETQ. CDR3 bases: TGCGCCAGCAGCTTCGACAGTTACGAGCAGTACTTC. Its translation: CASSFDSYEQYF.

This clonotype was observed a few times. The V gene is TRBV20-1, the J gene TRBJ1-5; 7 nucleotides match TRBD1. The CDR3 contains 13 residues. Germline V gives CDR1 DFQATT, CDR2 SNEGSKA (reference sequence). Losses at the gene ends were 5 bases for V and 3 bases for J; bases not matched to a gene: 4. This chain's CDR3 is CSAGRGPNQPQHF. CDR3 sequence (DNA): TGCAGTGCTGGAAGGGGGCCCAATCAGCCCCAGCATTTT.

The CDR3 DNA follows: TGTGCCTGGAGTGTAGGGGAAGAGCAGTACTTC. Residues: CAWSVGEEQYF. The chain recombines TRBV30 with TRBJ2-7, with D possibly TRBD1 on 5 matching bases. The V end lost 0 bases, the J end lost 7 bases, and 7 bases lay between the germline ends. This CDR3 has 11 residues. Germline CDR1 reads GTSNPN; CDR2 reads SVGIG (reference sequence).

This chain links TRBV30 with TRBJ2-1; D gene unclear. The V end lost 0 bases, the J end lost 0 bases, and 9 bases lay between the germline ends. CDR1 and CDR2 from the germline V gene are GTSNPN and SVGIG (reference sequence). This CDR3 has 15 amino acids. The CDR3 coding sequence is TGTGCCTGGAGTGTACGAGGCAACTCCTACAATGAGCAGTTCTTC. It yields the protein CAWSVRGNSYNEQFF.

This clonotype occurred many times. The chain recombines TRBV11-1 with TRBJ1-1; D uncertain. The CDR3 covers 12 residues. V dropped 8 bases and J dropped 6 bases, with 13 bases sitting between them. Germline CDR1 SGHAT, CDR2 FQDESV (reference sequence). The CDR3 is CASGSKVAEAFF. CDR3 bases: TGTGCCAGCGGATCCAAGGTGGCTGAAGCTTTCTTT. Complete variable domain (other parts from reference TRBV11-1 and TRBJ1-1): EAEVAQSPRYKITEKSQAVAFWCDPISGHATLYWYRQILGQGPELLVQFQDESVVDDSQLPKDRFSAERLKGVDSTLKIQPAELGDSAMYLCASGSKVAEAFFGQGTRLTVV.

V usage is TRBV30 and J usage is TRBJ2-7; D is ambiguous. CDR1 and CDR2 (germline): GTSNPN, SVGIG (reference sequence). The CDR3 extends over 14 amino acids. V lost 0 bases, J lost 4 bases, and 13 bases lay in between. CDR3 DNA sequence: TGTGCCTGGAGTGTATCTGGGATGGAGTACGAGCAGTACTTC. This encodes CAWSVSGMEYEQYF.

A few counts support this clonotype. This rearrangement joins TRBV2 to TRBJ2-4, with 11 bases matching TRBD1. Germline V gene lookup returns CDR1 SNHLY and CDR2 FYNNEI. V lost 4 bases, J lost 3 bases, and 5 bases stayed unmatched. There are 16 residues in the CDR3. DNA of the CDR3: TGTGCCAGCAGTGCAAGGACAGGGGGCGTCAAAAACATTCAGTACTTC. Translated: CASSARTGGVKNIQYF. The complete variable domain, with remaining parts taken from reference TRBV2 and TRBJ2-4, reads EPEVTQTPSHQVTQMGQEVILRCVPISNHLYFYWYRQILGQKVEFLVSFYNNEISEKSEIFDDQFSVERPDGSNFTLKIRSTKLEDSAMYFCASSARTGGVKNIQYFGAGTRLSVL.

The chain couples TRBV30 to TRBJ2-7; no definite D call. The germline CDR1 and CDR2 sequences are GTSNPN and SVGIG (reference sequence). V was shortened by 3 bases and J by 1 base, with 10 bases between the two germline ends. The CDR3 has 13 amino acids. CDR3 sequence: CAWSSTASYEQYF. The CDR3 nucleotides are TGTGCCTGGAGCAGCACTGCGTCCTACGAGCAGTACTTC.

This clonotype was counted between two and nine times. The J gene is TRBJ2-5, the V gene TRBV9; D is possibly TRBD2 (6 bases). Trimming pared 3 bases from V and 0 bases from J, leaving 12 bases between. The CDR3 is made up of 15 amino acids. The germline CDR1 and CDR2 sequences are SGDLS and YYNGEE. The CDR3 nucleotides are TGTGCCAGCAGCGCCGGGACTGAGTACCAAGAGACCCAGTACTTC. Encoded protein: CASSAGTEYQETQYF. The full variable domain, with the rest looked up from reference TRBV9 and TRBJ2-5, is DSGVTQTPKHLITATGQRVTLRCSPRSGDLSVYWYQQSLDQGLQFLIQYYNGEERAKGNILERFSAQQFPDLHSELNLSSLELGDSALYFCASSAGTEYQETQYFGPGTRLLVL.

The chain has TRBV7-8 and TRBJ1-1, with D hard to call. V was clipped by 7 bases and J by 4 bases, with 10 bases between them. CDR1 is SGHVS, CDR2 FQNEAQ, per germline. This CDR3 has 12 amino acids. CDR3 in amino acids: CASTILGTEAFF. The CDR3 DNA sequence: TGTGCCAGCACCATTTTGGGCACTGAAGCTTTCTTT.